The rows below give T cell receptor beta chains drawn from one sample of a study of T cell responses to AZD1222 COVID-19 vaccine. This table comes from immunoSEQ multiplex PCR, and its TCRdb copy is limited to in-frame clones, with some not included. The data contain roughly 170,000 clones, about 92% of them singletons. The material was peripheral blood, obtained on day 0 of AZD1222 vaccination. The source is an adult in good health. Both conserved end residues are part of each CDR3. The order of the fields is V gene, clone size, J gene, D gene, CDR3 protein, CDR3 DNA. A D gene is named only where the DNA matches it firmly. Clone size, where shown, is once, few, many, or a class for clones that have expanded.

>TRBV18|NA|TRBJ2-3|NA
CASSDRDTDTQYF
TGTGCCAGCTCGGACAGAGACACAGATACGCAGTATTTT
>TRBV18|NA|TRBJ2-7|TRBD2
CASSPPGGAPYEQYF
TGTGCCAGCTCACCACCCGGGGGGGCGCCCTACGAGCAGTACTTC
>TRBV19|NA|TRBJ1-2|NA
CASSFEDRGYTF
TGTGCCAGTAGTTTCGAAGACAGAGGCTACACCTTC
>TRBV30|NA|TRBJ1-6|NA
CAWSAKGDSPLHF
TGTGCCTGGAGCGCCAAGGGGGATTCACCCCTCCACTTT
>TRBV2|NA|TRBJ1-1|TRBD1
CASRDRVANTEAFF
TGTGCCAGCAGGGACAGGGTGGCGAACACTGAAGCTTTCTTT
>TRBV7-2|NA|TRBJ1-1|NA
CASSLEGTPNTEAFF
TGTGCCAGCAGCTTAGAGGGGACACCGAACACTGAAGCTTTCTTT
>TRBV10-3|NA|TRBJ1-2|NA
CAINEPGRASYGYTF
TGTGCCATCAACGAACCTGGCAGAGCAAGCTATGGCTACACCTTC
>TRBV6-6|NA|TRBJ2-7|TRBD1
CASRDRGTHEQYF
TGTGCCAGCAGGGACAGGGGGACCCACGAGCAGTACTTC
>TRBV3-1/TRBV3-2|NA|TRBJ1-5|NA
CASGGVYQPQHF
TGTGCCTCGGGGGGGGTTTATCAGCCCCAGCATTTT
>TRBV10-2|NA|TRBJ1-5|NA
CASSESRGGNQPQHF
TGCGCCAGCAGTGAATCCCGGGGAGGGAATCAGCCCCAGCATTTT
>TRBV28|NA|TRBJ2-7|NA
CASSQYDVAVYEQYF
TGTGCCAGCAGTCAATATGACGTTGCGGTCTACGAGCAGTACTTC
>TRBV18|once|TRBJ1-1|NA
CASSRLGDRNTEAFF
TGTGCCAGCTCACGTCTGGGGGACCGAAACACTGAAGCTTTCTTT
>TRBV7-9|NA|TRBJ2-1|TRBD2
CASSTPVGDRRPGTSGYNEQFF
TGTGCCAGCAGCACACCCGTCGGGGACAGAAGACCCGGGACTAGCGGCTACAATGAGCAGTTCTTC
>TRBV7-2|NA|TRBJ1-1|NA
CASSLVFRLNTEAFF
TGTGCCAGCAGCTTAGTTTTCAGATTAAACACTGAAGCTTTCTTT
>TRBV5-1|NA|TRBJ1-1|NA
CASSLLASGSVNRRSTEAFF
TGCGCCAGCAGCTTGTTGGCAAGCGGCAGTGTAAATAGGAGGTCCACTGAAGCTTTCTTT
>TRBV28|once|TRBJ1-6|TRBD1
CASSPGTGVSPLHF
TGTGCCAGCAGTCCCGGGACAGGGGTTTCACCCCTCCACTTT
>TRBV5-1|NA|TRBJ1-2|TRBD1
CARYRDRELPLYRTFYGYTF
TGCGCCAGGTACCGGGACAGAGAATTGCCCCTGTACCGAACTTTCTATGGCTACACCTTC
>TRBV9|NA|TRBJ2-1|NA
CASTLSSGTLYNEQFF
TGTGCCAGCACCTTAAGTTCCGGGACACTCTACAATGAGCAGTTCTTC
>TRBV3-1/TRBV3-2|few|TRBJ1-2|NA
CASRAEGGGYTF
TGTGCCAGCCGAGCCGAAGGGGGTGGCTACACCTTC
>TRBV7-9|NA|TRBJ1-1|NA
CASSLAGADTEAFF
TGTGCCAGCAGCTTGGCCGGGGCGGACACTGAAGCTTTCTTT
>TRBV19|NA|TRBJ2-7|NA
CASSMWDSYEQYF
TGTGCCAGTAGTATGTGGGACTCCTACGAGCAGTACTTC
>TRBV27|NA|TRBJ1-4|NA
CASSFGPRIEKLFF
TGTGCCAGCAGTTTTGGGCCCCGAATCGAAAAACTGTTTTTT